A selection of T cell receptor beta chains follows, all from one sample in a study of blood T cell repertoires in COVID-19. Produced via immunoSEQ multiplex PCR; TCRdb's table is partial and in-frame only. Of hundreds of thousands of clones detected, more than 80% appear once; the ten largest clones hold 1.1%. The sequenced sample consisted of PBMCs or T cells enriched from blood (not recorded which). These receptors originate from a man in his thirties or forties who had recovered from COVID-19. Both conserved end residues are part of each CDR3. Each record gives: clone size, J gene, V gene, D gene, CDR3 protein, CDR3 DNA. D genes are given only for firm matches. Size is stated for part of the rows, as once, few or many counts, or as a class when the clone is expanded.

>-|TRBJ2-3|TRBV5-1|TRBD1
CASSPRTGGSTDTQYF
TGCGCCAGCAGCCCCAGGACAGGAGGTAGCACAGATACGCAGTATTTT
>-|TRBJ1-2|TRBV9|-
CASSPLGGQVNGYTF
TGTGCCAGCAGCCCCCTCGGGGGGCAGGTGAACGGCTACACCTTC
>-|TRBJ2-5|TRBV25-1|TRBD2
CALPAGREETQYF
TGTGCTCTACCAGCGGGGAGGGAAGAGACCCAGTACTTC
>-|TRBJ2-3|TRBV5-1|TRBD2
CASSLAGGGTSTDTQYF
TGCGCCAGCAGCTTGGCGGGAGGGGGAACTAGCACAGATACGCAGTATTTT
>-|TRBJ2-5|TRBV5-4|TRBD1
CASSHRTGQQETQYF
TGTGCCAGCAGCCACCGGACAGGGCAACAAGAGACCCAGTACTTC
>-|TRBJ2-5|TRBV18|-
CASSPRGLWETQYF
TGTGCCAGCTCACCACGTGGGCTATGGGAGACCCAGTACTTC
>-|TRBJ1-1|TRBV5-4|-
CASSLGPGVTEAFF
TGTGCCAGCAGCTTGGGTCCGGGGGTCACTGAAGCTTTCTTT
>-|TRBJ1-2|TRBV28|-
CASTVGGLGSYTF
TGTGCCAGCACCGTCGGGGGGCTTGGTAGCTACACCTTC
>-|TRBJ1-5|TRBV12-3/TRBV12-4|-
CASSQGKGQREHF
TGTGCCAGCAGCCAAGGAAAAGGACAGCGAGAGCATTTT
>-|TRBJ1-1|TRBV19|-
CASTMGRMNTEAFF
TGTGCCAGTACCATGGGCAGAATGAACACTGAAGCTTTCTTT
>-|TRBJ2-2|TRBV6-6|TRBD1
CASSYLDREGELFF
TGTGCCAGCAGTTACCTAGACAGGGAGGGGGAGCTGTTTTTT
>-|TRBJ2-1|TRBV28|TRBD2
CASSFLRGSSYNEQFF
TGTGCCAGCAGTTTTCTCCGCGGGAGCTCCTACAATGAGCAGTTCTTC
>-|TRBJ2-2|TRBV10-3|TRBD2
CATRTSGVTGELFF
TGTGCCACCAGGACTAGCGGGGTCACCGGGGAGCTGTTTTTT
>many|TRBJ1-1|TRBV28|-
CASSLSRGGTEAFF
TGTGCCAGCAGTTTGTCTCGGGGGGGAACTGAAGCTTTCTTT
>-|TRBJ1-2|TRBV12-3/TRBV12-4|-
CASSLMRYGYTF
TGTGCCAGCAGTTTGATGCGGTATGGCTACACCTTC
>once|TRBJ2-5|TRBV7-9|TRBD2
CASSLAAGGPETQYF
TGTGCCAGCAGCTTAGCTGCGGGAGGGCCGGAGACCCAGTACTTC
>once|TRBJ1-5|TRBV27|-
CASSVAPGGGQPQHF
TGTGCCAGCAGTGTAGCCCCGGGGGGCGGTCAGCCCCAGCATTTT
>once|TRBJ2-7|TRBV12-3/TRBV12-4|-
CASSNRPYEQYF
TGTGCCAGCAGCAACAGGCCCTACGAGCAGTACTTC
>-|TRBJ2-2|TRBV18|-
CASSPGGGQTGELFF
TGTGCCAGCTCACCGGGCGGAGGCCAAACCGGGGAGCTGTTTTTT
>-|TRBJ1-4|TRBV27|TRBD1
CASSFWTGEKLFF
TGTGCCAGCAGTTTTTGGACAGGAGAAAAACTGTTTTTT
>-|TRBJ2-7|TRBV19|TRBD2
CASSTQGLAGAREQYF
TGTGCCAGTAGTACTCAAGGACTAGCGGGAGCACGCGAGCAGTACTTC
>-|TRBJ1-1|TRBV27|TRBD1
CASSPGQGARLGAFF
TGTGCCAGCAGCCCGGGACAGGGGGCCCGGTTGGGAGCTTTCTTT
>-|TRBJ2-1|TRBV9|-
CASSVLGGTNEQFF
TGTGCCAGCAGCGTACTGGGCGGGACGAATGAGCAGTTCTTC
>-|TRBJ2-1|TRBV5-1|-
CASSLTSGVHNEQFF
TGCGCCAGCAGCTTGACTAGTGGGGTCCACAATGAGCAGTTCTTC
>-|TRBJ2-1|TRBV5-4|-
CASTNTLGGLSYNEQFF
TGTGCCAGCACCAACACCCTCGGGGGGCTGTCCTACAATGAGCAGTTCTTC
>-|TRBJ1-4|TRBV3-1/TRBV3-2|-
CASRGRTANEKLFF
TGTGCCAGCAGGGGGCGGACAGCTAATGAAAAACTGTTTTTT
>-|TRBJ2-2|TRBV29-1|TRBD2
CSVGGSTGELFF
TGCAGCGTCGGCGGGAGCACCGGGGAGCTGTTTTTT
>-|TRBJ2-1|TRBV25-1|-
CASSESGLGAWNEQFF
TGTGCCAGCAGTGAATCGGGCCTAGGGGCATGGAATGAGCAGTTCTTC
>-|TRBJ1-4|TRBV11-2|TRBD1
CASSASGQGAEKLFF
TGTGCCAGCAGCGCGTCGGGACAGGGGGCTGAAAAACTGTTTTTT
>-|TRBJ1-5|TRBV19|-
CASSINRQENNQPQHF
TGTGCCAGTAGTATAAACCGACAGGAGAACAATCAGCCCCAGCATTTT